This T cell receptor beta chain was retrieved from a study of siplizumab effects on memory and regulatory T cells. The CDR3 spans 10 residues. V lost 10 bases and J lost 2, with 5 bases in between. Germline CDR1 MNHNS, CDR2 SASEGT. Sequencing used immunoSEQ multiplex PCR; TCRdb keeps in-frame clones, though not all of them. The sample shows tens of thousands of clones, approximately 82% of them seen only once. This sequence was found in a human donor in good health. The sample was memory CD4+ T cells sorted from blood. J is TRBJ1-1 and V is TRBV6-1; D remains unclear. The DNA of the CDR3 is TGTGCCACTCCTAACACTGAAGCTTTCTTT. Translation: CATPNTEAFF.